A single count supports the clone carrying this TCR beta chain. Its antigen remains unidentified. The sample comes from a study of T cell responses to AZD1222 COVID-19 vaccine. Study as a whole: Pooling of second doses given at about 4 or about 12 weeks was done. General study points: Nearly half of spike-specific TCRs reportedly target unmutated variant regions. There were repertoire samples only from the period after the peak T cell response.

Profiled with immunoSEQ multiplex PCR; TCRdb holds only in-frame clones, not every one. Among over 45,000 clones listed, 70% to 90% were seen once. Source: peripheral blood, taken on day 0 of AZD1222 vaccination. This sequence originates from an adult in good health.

The CDR3 nucleotides read TGCGCCAGCCGATTGGCGCAGGGAGGTAACACCGGGGAGCTGTTTTTT. It is translated as CASRLAQGGNTGELFF. The chain uses TRBV5-1 and TRBJ2-2, with D perhaps matching TRBD2 (6 bases). The V and J ends lost 7 bases and 2 bases respectively, with 18 bases between them. The germline V gene has CDR1 SGHRS and CDR2 YFSETQ. This CDR3 is 16 amino acids long.